This T cell receptor (beta chain) is drawn from a study of control samples from healthy donors and cancer patients. Between the trimmed V and J ends, which lost 2 bases and 1 base, there was a span of 8 bases. CDR1 MNHEY and CDR2 SVGAGI come from the germline V gene. This CDR3 is built from 14 residues. Produced via immunoSEQ multiplex PCR; TCRdb's table is partial and in-frame only. The table lists about 79,000 clones, 80% to 95% of them singletons. Input material: PBMCs. V gene TRBV6-5 combines with J gene TRBJ1-1; D not certain. This TCR derives from a woman in her thirties or forties with lung cancer. The DNA for the CDR3 is TGTGCCAGCAGTTACGCGGGAGGGAACACTGAAGCTTTCTTT. Protein sequence: CASSYAGGNTEAFF.